The 17 T cell receptor beta chains listed next were all sequenced from one sample in a study of CD8 T cells in Susac syndrome. RNA totalling about 0.5 to 1 ug underwent reverse transcription with random hexamers. Via MiXCR, TCRdb re-called the immunoSEQ multiplex PCR reads, giving one row per CDR3 protein. The table lists tens of thousands of distinct CDR3 sequences, 95% to 97% of them singletons, with 0.5% to 0.8% in the top ten. The specimen was CD8+ T cells from PBMCs. The receptors shown here come from a human donor with Susac syndrome.

J is TRBJ2-7 and V is TRBV4-3, with no clear D. Germline lookup yields CDR1 LGHNA and CDR2 YSLEER. Trimming took off 0 bases at V and 2 bases at J, with 11 bases between the two ends. This CDR3 spans 15 amino acids. Here the CDR3 reads CASSQESPMPYEQYF. CDR3 nucleotide sequence: TGCGCCAGCAGCCAAGAATCTCCAATGCCCTACGAGCAGTACTTC.

V is TRBV10-3 and J is TRBJ2-1; TRBD1 might be the D (5 bases). This CDR3 is 15 amino acids long. V shed 0 bases and J shed 10 bases, with 16 bases lying between them. Germline assignment: CDR1 ENHRY and CDR2 SYGVKD. The CDR3 DNA reads TGTGCCATCAGTGAGTCGGACAACCCCTGGGGCGAGCAGTTCTTC. Translation: CAISESDNPWGEQFF.

This sequence joins TRBV15 and TRBJ1-1; D is uncertain. This CDR3 region has 14 residues. The germline V and J ends were trimmed by 0 bases and 6 bases, with 11 bases remaining between them. In germline, CDR1 is LNHNV, CDR2 YYDKDF (reference sequence). The CDR3 loop is CATSRDMAAPEAFF. CDR3 sequence (DNA): TGTGCCACCAGCAGAGATATGGCAGCCCCTGAAGCTTTCTTT. The whole variable domain, remainder taken from reference TRBV15 and TRBJ1-1, is DAMVIQNPRYQVTQFGKPVTLSCSQTLNHNVMYWYQQKSSQAPKLLFHYYDKDFNNEADTPDNFQSRRPNTSFCFLDIRSPGLGDTAMYLCATSRDMAAPEAFFGQGTRLTVV.

The rearrangement links TRBV7-8 to TRBJ2-7, with 9 bases identical to TRBD1. Germline V gene data show CDR1 as SGHVS and CDR2 as FQNEAQ. The trim removed 6 bases at V and 0 bases at J, leaving 9 bases unmatched. The CDR3 runs 16 residues. The CDR3 here is CASRLQGQGSSYEQYF. CDR3 in DNA: TGTGCCAGCAGGTTGCAGGGACAGGGCTCCTCCTACGAGCAGTACTTC.

This clonotype was detected only once. The CDR3 reads CSAARVLSNTIYF. The CDR3 DNA is TGCAGTGCCGCTAGGGTGCTATCAAACACCATATATTTT. V and J are TRBV20-1 and TRBJ1-3; no clear D. CDR1 is DFQATT, CDR2 SNEGSKA, per germline (reference sequence). V was cut by 6 bases and J by 6 bases, with 15 bases left in between. The CDR3 extends over 13 amino acids.

This clonotype was recorded once. This rearrangement joins TRBV7-8 to TRBJ1-2; unclear D gene. Per germline, CDR1 SGHVS and CDR2 FQNEAQ. The CDR3 is 13 residues long. Deletions cut 1 base from V and 4 bases from J, with 7 bases between. The CDR3 nucleotides read TGTGCCAGCAGCTTAGACGGTGTCTATGGCTACACCTTC. Translating it yields CASSLDGVYGYTF.

V is TRBV20-1 and J is TRBJ2-7, with 8 nucleotides matching TRBD2. The V segment lost 6 bases and the J segment 1 base; nucleotides outside the gene matches: 5. This CDR3 region has 13 residues. CDR1 and CDR2 (germline): DFQATT, SNEGSKA (reference sequence). CDR3 nucleotides: TGCAGTGCCGGGGGGGACGGATCCTACGAGCAGTACTTC. Residues: CSAGGDGSYEQYF.

This clonotype was counted a single time. The chain links TRBV20-1 to TRBJ2-7; D is uncertain. Looked up from germline, CDR1 is DFQATT and CDR2 is SNEGSKA (reference sequence). V was cut by 3 bases and J by 7 bases, with 16 bases left in between. This CDR3 contains 13 residues. The CDR3 protein is CSASPPSSAEQYF. CDR3 nucleotides: TGCAGTGCTAGTCCTCCATCCTCCGCGGAGCAGTACTTC.

The chain uses TRBV13 and TRBJ1-2; D possibly corresponds to TRBD1 (5 bases). Trimming stripped 2 bases from V and 8 bases from J, with 15 bases between. CDR1 and CDR2 (germline): PRHDT, FYEKMQ (reference sequence). The CDR3 contains 14 residues. In DNA form, the CDR3 reads TGTGCCAGCAGCTTATGGGGTGGGACTGGCGGCTACACCTTC. It is translated as CASSLWGGTGGYTF.

Notes on this clonotype: Compared with germline, one end of the junction differs, possibly owing to a read error. The chain joins TRBV24-1 to TRBJ1-5, with 7 bases that match TRBD1. This CDR3 has 16 amino acids. Germline values: CDR1 KGHDR, CDR2 SFDVKD. CDR3 coding DNA: TGTGCCACCAGTGATCAAACAGGGGTTAGCGATCAGCCCCAGCATTTT. Translated: CATSDQTGVSDQPQHF.

V and J are TRBV3-1 and TRBJ2-7, with D uncertain. Germline CDR1 is LGHDT and CDR2 is YNNKEL (reference sequence). V was shortened by 3 bases and J by 3 bases, with 9 bases between the two germline ends. CDR3 length equals 13 residues. The CDR3 protein is CASSQEWDYEQYF. Here the CDR3 DNA reads TGTGCCAGCAGCCAGGAGTGGGACTACGAGCAGTACTTC.

The chain links TRBV9 to TRBJ1-1; 8 bases map to TRBD1. This CDR3 is 13 amino acids long. Germline CDR1 is SGDLS and CDR2 is YYNGEE. V shed 1 base and J 5 bases; nucleotides not matched to a gene: 1. The CDR3 here is CASSVRTGTEAFF. The CDR3 nucleotides are TGTGCCAGCAGCGTACGGACAGGGACTGAAGCTTTCTTT.

V usage is TRBV15 and J usage is TRBJ1-1; tentatively, D is TRBD1 (6 bases). Germline assignment: CDR1 LNHNV and CDR2 YYDKDF (reference sequence). This CDR3 comprises 12 residues. Trimming removed 8 bases at V and 4 bases at J, with 11 bases between. CDR3 sequence reads: CATGGHPTEAFF. CDR3 bases: TGTGCCACCGGGGGCCACCCCACTGAAGCTTTCTTT. The variable domain in full, completed from reference TRBV15 and TRBJ1-1, reads DAMVIQNPRYQVTQFGKPVTLSCSQTLNHNVMYWYQQKSSQAPKLLFHYYDKDFNNEADTPDNFQSRRPNTSFCFLDIRSPGLGDTAMYLCATGGHPTEAFFGQGTRLTVV.

This chain connects TRBV30 to TRBJ1-2, with TRBD1 as a possible D gene (5 bases). V was pared by 7 bases and J by 5 bases, with 8 bases between. This CDR3 has 10 residues. Germline lookup yields CDR1 GTSNPN and CDR2 SVGIG (reference sequence). Written as DNA, the CDR3 is TGTGCCTTCGACAGTTATGGCTACACCTTC. Translation gives CAFDSYGYTF. Complete variable domain (other parts from reference TRBV30 and TRBJ1-2): SQTIHQWPATLVQPVGSPLSLECTVEGTSNPNLYWYRQAAGRGLQLLFYSVGIGQISSEVPQNLSASRPQDRQFILSSKKLLLSDSGFYLCAFDSYGYTFGSGTRLTVV.

The chain couples TRBV5-1 to TRBJ1-1; maybe TRBD1 (5 bases). This CDR3 contains 13 residues. Germline assignment: CDR1 SGHRS and CDR2 YFSETQ. V lost 2 bases and J 4 bases, leaving 9 bases between the germline ends. In nucleotides, the CDR3 is TGCGCCAGCAGCTTCAGGGTGGCCACTGAAGCTTTCTTT. Translated: CASSFRVATEAFF.

The chain uses TRBV29-1 and TRBJ2-7; no reliable D call. The CDR3 runs 13 residues. Trimming took off 4 bases at V and 2 bases at J, with 12 bases between the two ends. Germline CDR1 and CDR2: SQVTM and ANQGSEA. The CDR3 nucleotides read TGCAGCGTTGTGGCAGCAGACACCTACGAGCAGTACTTC. Translation: CSVVAADTYEQYF.

CDR3 sequence reads: CASSPGQGAVGYTF. The CDR3 DNA reads as TGTGCCAGCAGTCCGGGACAGGGGGCCGTTGGCTACACCTTC. The chain combines TRBV12-3 or TRBV12-4 with TRBJ1-2; 12 bases line up with TRBD1. The CDR3 consists of 14 residues. V lost 5 bases to trimming and J lost 7 bases; unmatched junction nucleotides: 5.